This T cell receptor beta chain was recorded in a study of blood T cell repertoires in COVID-19 (dated by TCRdb to the early 2020s). Background for the entire study: Collaborator samples came from the United States, Italy and Spain and covered acute and convalescent phases of COVID-19. The prospective study material was composed of cDNA or gDNA derived from T cells, B-cell-depleted T cells, or PBMCs. Subjects who had been exposed to COVID-19, were actively infected with it, or had recovered from it provided the deeply sampled blood TCRbeta repertoires that made up the dataset. The repertoires were released in a freely available public database meant as a resource for research on the immune response to SARS-CoV-2. Samples came from the ongoing ImmuneRACE study (first 160 participants) plus 1,254 subjects from 6 global collaborators. A de-identified subject ID, COVID-19 status, age in years and sex were almost always included in the sample metadata. Where HLA class I and class II types were available, the types were taken from metadata supplied by the sample provider, not from assay-based typing.

CDR3 length: 16 amino acids, cysteine to phenylalanine. Only the CDR3 DNA stays, 48 bases, in frame from base 1. Here V drops 5 bases and J drops 7 bases, and the junction holds 12 bases not matched to any gene. The CDR1 and CDR2 encoded by the germline V gene are SGHVS and FQNEAQ. Beyond this particular receptor, the publication reports: The quantity of clinical and demographic metadata differed by source and by participant and was supplied without curation.

TCRbeta CDR3 regions were amplified from genomic DNA by means of the immunoSEQ Assay, a bias-controlled multiplex PCR. Per the authors' processing: The number of nucleated cells in each sample was estimated by amplification of reference gene primers within the assay. To quantify the absolute abundance of each unique TCRbeta CDR3 rearrangement, sequence reads were collapsed and filtered. For each sample, productive Simpson clonality was calculated by taking the square root of Simpson's diversity index across productive rearrangements. The table was pulled from immuneACCESS by TCRdb, which kept in-frame rearrangements only. Such tables lose some clones; where checked, under half of the loss comes from unresolved V genes, and the rest has no known cause. D and trimming were read from the DNA, whereas the V and J calls and clone size are those reported in that table. The sample data list tens of thousands of clones, and approximately 89% of these were observed just once. More than 10% of the sample rests with the top ten.

Turning to this clone: It lacks a known antigen. Base qualities were left out, and no much larger clone turns up one base away.

Whole blood was collected in K2EDTA tubes by collaborating institutions according to the institutions' own protocols. For TCRbeta analysis, collaborator samples were shipped as frozen whole blood, as isolated PBMCs, or as DNA extracted from either sample type. This chain joins TRBV7-8 to TRBJ2-1; TRBD2 agrees with 9 junctional bases. The sample was peripheral blood. This clonotype originated in a man aged 70 or older with active or convalescent COVID-19. Read as DNA, the sequence is TGTGCCAGCAGCCACTTCGCGGGGGGGGACCTTAATGAGCAGTTCTTC. Translated, this is CASSHFAGGDLNEQFF. The CDR3, completed at both ends by the reference TRBV7-8 and TRBJ2-1 genes, gives the full variable domain GAGVSQSPRYKVAKRGQDVALRCDPISGHVSLFWYQQALGQGPEFLTYFQNEAQLDKSGLPSDRFFAERPEGSVSTLKIQRTQQEDSAVYLCASSHFAGGDLNEQFFGPGTRLTVL.